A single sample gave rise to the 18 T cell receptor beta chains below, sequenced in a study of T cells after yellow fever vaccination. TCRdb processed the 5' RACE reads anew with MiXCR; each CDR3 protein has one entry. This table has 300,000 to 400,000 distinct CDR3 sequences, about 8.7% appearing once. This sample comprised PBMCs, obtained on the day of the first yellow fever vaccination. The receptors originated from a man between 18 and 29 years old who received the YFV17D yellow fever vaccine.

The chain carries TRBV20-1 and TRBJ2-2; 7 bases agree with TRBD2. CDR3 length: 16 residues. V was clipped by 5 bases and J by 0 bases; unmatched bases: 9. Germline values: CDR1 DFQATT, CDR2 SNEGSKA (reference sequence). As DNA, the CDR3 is TGCAGTGCTCAAGAGGGAGGGAACCCGAACACCGGGGAGCTGTTTTTT. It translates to CSAQEGGNPNTGELFF.

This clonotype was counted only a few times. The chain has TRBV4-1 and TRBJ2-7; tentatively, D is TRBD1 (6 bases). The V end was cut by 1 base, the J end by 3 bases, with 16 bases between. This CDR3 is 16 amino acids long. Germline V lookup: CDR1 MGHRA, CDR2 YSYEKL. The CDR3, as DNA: TGCGCCAGCAGCCAAGGGAGAGACAGGCGAGACTACGAGCAGTACTTC. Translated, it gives CASSQGRDRRDYEQYF.

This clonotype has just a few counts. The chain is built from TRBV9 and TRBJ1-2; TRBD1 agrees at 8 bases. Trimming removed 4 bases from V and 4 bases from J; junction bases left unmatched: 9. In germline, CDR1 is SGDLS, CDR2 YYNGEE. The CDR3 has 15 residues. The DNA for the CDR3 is TGTGCCAGCAGCACCCCACGACAGGGGAGCTATGGCTACACCTTC. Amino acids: CASSTPRQGSYGYTF.

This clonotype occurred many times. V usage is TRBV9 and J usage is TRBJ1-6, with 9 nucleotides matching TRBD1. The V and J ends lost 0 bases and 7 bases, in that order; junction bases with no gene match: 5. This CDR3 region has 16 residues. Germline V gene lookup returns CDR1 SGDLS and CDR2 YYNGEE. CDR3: CASSVEAGTGNSPLHF. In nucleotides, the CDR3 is TGTGCCAGCAGCGTAGAGGCCGGGACAGGGAATTCACCCCTCCACTTT.

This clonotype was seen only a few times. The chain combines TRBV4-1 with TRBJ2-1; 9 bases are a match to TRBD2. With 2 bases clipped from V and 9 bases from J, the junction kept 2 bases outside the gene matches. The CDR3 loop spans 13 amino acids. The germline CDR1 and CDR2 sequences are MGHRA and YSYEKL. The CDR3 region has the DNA TGCGCCAGCAGCCAACATAGCGGGGGTGAGCAGTTCTTC. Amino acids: CASSQHSGGEQFF.

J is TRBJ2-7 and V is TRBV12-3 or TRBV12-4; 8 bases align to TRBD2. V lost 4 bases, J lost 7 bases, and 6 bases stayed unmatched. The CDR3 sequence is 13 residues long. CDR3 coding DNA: TGTGCCAGCAGTTGGAGCGGGAGACCGGAGCAGTACTTC. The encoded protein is CASSWSGRPEQYF.

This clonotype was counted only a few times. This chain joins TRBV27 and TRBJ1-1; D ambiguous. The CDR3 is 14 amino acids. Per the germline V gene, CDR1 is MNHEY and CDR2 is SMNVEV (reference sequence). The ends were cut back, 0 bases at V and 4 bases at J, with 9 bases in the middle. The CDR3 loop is CASSLSGSTTEAFF. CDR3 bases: TGTGCCAGCAGTTTATCTGGGAGCACCACTGAAGCTTTCTTT.

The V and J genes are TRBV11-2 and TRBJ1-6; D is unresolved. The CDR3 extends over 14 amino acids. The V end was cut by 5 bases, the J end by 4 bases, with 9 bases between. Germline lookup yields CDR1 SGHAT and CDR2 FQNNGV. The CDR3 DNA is TGTGCCAGCAGCATAGGGCGGTATAATTCACCCCTCCACTTT. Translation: CASSIGRYNSPLHF. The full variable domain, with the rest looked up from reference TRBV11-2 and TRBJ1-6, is EAGVAQSPRYKIIEKRQSVAFWCNPISGHATLYWYQQILGQGPKLLIQFQNNGVVDDSQLPKDRFSAERLKGVDSTLKIQPAKLEDSAVYLCASSIGRYNSPLHFGNGTRLTVT.

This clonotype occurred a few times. The CDR3: CASNQGMGQPQHF. In nucleotides, the CDR3 is TGTGCCAGCAACCAGGGTATGGGTCAGCCCCAGCATTTT. This chain connects TRBV12-3 or TRBV12-4 to TRBJ1-5, with a tentative D call TRBD1 (5 bases). The V gene lost 7 bases and the J gene lost 6 bases, with 13 bases spanning the gap. The CDR3 loop spans 13 amino acids.

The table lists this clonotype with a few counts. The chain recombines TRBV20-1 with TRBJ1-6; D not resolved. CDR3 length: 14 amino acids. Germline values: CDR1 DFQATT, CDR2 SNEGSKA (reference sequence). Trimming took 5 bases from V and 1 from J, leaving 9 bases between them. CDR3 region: CSASWGSYNSPLHF. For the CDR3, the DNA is TGCAGTGCTTCCTGGGGATCCTATAATTCACCCCTCCACTTT.

This CDR3 is CASSPEGGWNTEAFF. CDR3 sequence (DNA): TGTGCCAGCAGCCCCGAGGGGGGGTGGAACACTGAAGCTTTCTTT. V is TRBV3-1 and J is TRBJ1-1; D might be TRBD1 (6 bases). Germline CDR1 reads LGHDT; CDR2 reads YNNKEL (reference sequence). CDR3 length: 15 amino acids. The V and J ends lost 4 bases and 1 base respectively, with 13 bases between them.

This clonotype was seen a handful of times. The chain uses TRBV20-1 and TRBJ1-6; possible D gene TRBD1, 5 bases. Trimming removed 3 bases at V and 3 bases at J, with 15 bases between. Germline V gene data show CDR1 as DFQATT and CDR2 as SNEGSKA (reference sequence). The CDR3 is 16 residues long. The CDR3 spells CSASLRGTVYNSPLHF. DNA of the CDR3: TGCAGTGCTAGTCTTAGGGGTACGGTCTATAATTCACCCCTCCACTTT.

The CDR3 protein is CASSSGGFEIDEQFF. As DNA, the CDR3 is TGTGCCAGCAGCTCAGGGGGCTTTGAAATCGATGAGCAGTTCTTC. The chain joins TRBV7-9 to TRBJ2-1, with 8 bases that match TRBD1. The CDR3 sequence is 15 residues long. With 4 bases clipped from V and 8 bases from J, the junction kept 10 bases outside the gene matches. Germline V gene data show CDR1 as SEHNR and CDR2 as FQNEAQ (reference sequence).

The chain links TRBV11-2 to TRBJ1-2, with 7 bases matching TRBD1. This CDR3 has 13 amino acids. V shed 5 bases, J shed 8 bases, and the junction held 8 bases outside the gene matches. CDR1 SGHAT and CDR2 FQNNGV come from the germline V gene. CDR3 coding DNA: TGTGCCAGCAGCGTGCGACAGGGTTACGGCTACACCTTC. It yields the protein CASSVRQGYGYTF. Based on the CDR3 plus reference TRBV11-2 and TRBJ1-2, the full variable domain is EAGVAQSPRYKIIEKRQSVAFWCNPISGHATLYWYQQILGQGPKLLIQFQNNGVVDDSQLPKDRFSAERLKGVDSTLKIQPAKLEDSAVYLCASSVRQGYGYTFGSGTRLTVV.

This chain's CDR3 is CSVQRSQETQYF. Here the CDR3 DNA reads TGCAGCGTTCAGAGATCCCAAGAGACCCAGTACTTC. This rearrangement joins TRBV29-1 to TRBJ2-5; the D is unclear. V was clipped by 5 bases and J by 1 base, with 8 bases between them. Germline V gene lookup returns CDR1 SQVTM and CDR2 ANQGSEA. The CDR3 has 12 amino acids.

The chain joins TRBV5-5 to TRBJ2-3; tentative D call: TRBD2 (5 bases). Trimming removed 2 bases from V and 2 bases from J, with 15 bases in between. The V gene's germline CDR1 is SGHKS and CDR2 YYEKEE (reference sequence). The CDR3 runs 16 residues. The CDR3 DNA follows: TGTGCCAGCAGCTTTCGGGGTGTGCAGTTCACAGATACGCAGTATTTT. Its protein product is CASSFRGVQFTDTQYF.

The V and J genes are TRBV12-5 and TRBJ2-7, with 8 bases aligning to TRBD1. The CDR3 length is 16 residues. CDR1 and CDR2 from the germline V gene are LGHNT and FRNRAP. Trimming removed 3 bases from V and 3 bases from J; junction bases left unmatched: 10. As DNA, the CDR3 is TGTGCTAGTGGTTTCAGGGGGCCCCGTGCCCGCTACGAGCAGTACGTC. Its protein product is CASGFRGPRARYEQYV.

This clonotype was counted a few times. The CDR3 DNA sequence: TGTGCCAGCAGCTCCGGCACTAGCGGGTCCGGGGAGCTGTTTTTT. This sequence encodes CASSSGTSGSGELFF. The chain carries TRBV7-3 and TRBJ2-2, with 9 bases identical to TRBD2. The CDR3 runs 15 residues. V lost 4 bases and J lost 6; bases outside the gene matches: 6. The germline gives CDR1 SGHTA, CDR2 FQGTGA.